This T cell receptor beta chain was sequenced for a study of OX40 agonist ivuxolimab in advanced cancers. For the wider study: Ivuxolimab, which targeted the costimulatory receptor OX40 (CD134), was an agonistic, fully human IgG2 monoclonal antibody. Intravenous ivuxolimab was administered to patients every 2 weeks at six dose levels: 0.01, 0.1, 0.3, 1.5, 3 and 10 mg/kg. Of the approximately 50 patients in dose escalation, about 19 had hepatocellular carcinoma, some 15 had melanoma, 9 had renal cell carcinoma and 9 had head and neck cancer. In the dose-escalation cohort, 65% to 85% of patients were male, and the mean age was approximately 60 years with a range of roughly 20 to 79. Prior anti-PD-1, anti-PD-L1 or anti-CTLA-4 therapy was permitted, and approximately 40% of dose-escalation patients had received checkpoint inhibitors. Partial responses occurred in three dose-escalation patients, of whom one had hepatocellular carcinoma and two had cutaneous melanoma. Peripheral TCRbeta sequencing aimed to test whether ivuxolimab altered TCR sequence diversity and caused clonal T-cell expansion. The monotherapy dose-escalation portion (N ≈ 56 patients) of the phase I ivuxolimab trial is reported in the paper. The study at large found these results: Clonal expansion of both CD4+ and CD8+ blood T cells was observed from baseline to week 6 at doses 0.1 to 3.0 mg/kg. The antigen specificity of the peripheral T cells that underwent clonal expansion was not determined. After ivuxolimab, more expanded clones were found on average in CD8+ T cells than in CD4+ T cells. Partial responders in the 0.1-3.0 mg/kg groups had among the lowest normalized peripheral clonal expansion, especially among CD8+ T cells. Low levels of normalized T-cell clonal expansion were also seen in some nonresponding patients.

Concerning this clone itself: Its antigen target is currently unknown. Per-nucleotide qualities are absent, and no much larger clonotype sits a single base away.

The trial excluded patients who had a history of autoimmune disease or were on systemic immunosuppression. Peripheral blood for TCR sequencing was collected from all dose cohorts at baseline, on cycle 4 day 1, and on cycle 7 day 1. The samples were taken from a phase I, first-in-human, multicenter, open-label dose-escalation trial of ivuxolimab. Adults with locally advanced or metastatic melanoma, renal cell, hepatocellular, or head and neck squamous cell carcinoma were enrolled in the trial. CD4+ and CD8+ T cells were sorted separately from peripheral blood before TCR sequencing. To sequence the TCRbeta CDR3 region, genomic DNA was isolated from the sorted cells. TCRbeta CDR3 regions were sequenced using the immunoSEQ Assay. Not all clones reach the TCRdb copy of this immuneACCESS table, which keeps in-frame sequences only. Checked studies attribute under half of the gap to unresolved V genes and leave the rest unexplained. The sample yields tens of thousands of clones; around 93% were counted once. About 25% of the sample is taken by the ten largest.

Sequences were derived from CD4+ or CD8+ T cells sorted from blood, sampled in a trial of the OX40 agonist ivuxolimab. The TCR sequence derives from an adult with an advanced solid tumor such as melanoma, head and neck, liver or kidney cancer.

Read as DNA, the sequence is TGTGCCAGCAGCCAGGACCCACCCATCCCCGCTGAAAAACTGTTTTTT. Its protein product is CASSQDPPIPAEKLFF. This chain is built from TRBV14 and TRBJ1-4; the D gene is unclear. The junction shows trimming of 3 bases on V and 7 bases on J, plus 18 bases between the germline ends. The CDR3 starts with the cysteine, ends with the phenylalanine, and has 16 residues. Of the read, only the CDR3 DNA is kept; its 48 bases are in frame from base 1. Based on the germline V gene, the CDR1 and CDR2 sequences are SGHDN and FVKESK.